This T cell receptor (beta chain) was identified during a study of blood T cells in healthy people across ages. Germline assignment: CDR1 KGHSH and CDR2 LQKENI. V shed 6 bases and J shed 4 bases, with 12 bases lying between them. This CDR3 contains 14 residues. The authors ran a second PCR of 7 to 11 cycles using a sample-barcoded 5' primer and a J-beta primer mix. Each CDR3 protein is one row after TCRdb ran MiXCR on the 5' RACE reads. This sample has under 1,000,000 distinct CDR3 sequences, with around 34% found just once. Sequenced: blood. The chain has TRBV18 and TRBJ1-4; unclear D gene. This receptor was identified in a man younger than 35 in good health. The CDR3 DNA follows: TGTGCCAGCTCCCCGGACTCTAATAATGAAAAACTGTTTTTT. Translating it yields CASSPDSNNEKLFF.